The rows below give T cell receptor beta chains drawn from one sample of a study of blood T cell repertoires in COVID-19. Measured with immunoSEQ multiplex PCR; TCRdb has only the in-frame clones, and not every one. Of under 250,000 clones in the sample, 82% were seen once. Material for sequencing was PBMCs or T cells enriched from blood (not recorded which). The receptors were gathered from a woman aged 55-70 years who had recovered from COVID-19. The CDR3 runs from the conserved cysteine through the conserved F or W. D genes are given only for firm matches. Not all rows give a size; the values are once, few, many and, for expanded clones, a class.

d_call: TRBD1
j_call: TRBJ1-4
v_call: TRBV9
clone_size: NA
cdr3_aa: CASSGPGQGAEKLFF
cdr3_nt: TGTGCCAGCAGCGGGCCGGGACAGGGGGCGGAAAAACTGTTTTTT

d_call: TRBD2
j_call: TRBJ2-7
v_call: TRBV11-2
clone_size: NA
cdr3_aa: CASSPQSGGSYEQYF
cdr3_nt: TGTGCCAGCAGCCCCCAGTCGGGGGGATCCTACGAGCAGTACTTC

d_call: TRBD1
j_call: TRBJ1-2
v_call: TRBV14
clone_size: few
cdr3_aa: CASRQLPPRDRGSYGYTF
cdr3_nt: TGTGCCAGCAGGCAACTTCCCCCCCGGGACAGGGGTTCTTATGGCTACACCTTC

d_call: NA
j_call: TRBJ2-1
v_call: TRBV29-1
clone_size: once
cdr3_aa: CSTLARQGAYNEQFF
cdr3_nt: TGCAGCACCCTTGCCCGGCAGGGTGCCTACAATGAGCAGTTCTTC

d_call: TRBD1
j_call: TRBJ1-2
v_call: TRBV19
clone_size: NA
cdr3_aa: CASTPRTGNYGYTF
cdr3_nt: TGTGCCAGTACTCCTCGGACAGGGAACTATGGCTACACCTTC

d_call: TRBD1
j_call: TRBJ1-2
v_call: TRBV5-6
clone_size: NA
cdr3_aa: CASSWRQGQGGYTF
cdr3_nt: TGTGCCAGCAGCTGGAGACAGGGTCAGGGTGGCTACACCTTC

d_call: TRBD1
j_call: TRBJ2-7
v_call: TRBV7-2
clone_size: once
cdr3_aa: CASSSRGTGVYEQYF
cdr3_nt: TGTGCCAGCAGCTCCCGGGGGACAGGGGTGTACGAGCAGTACTTC

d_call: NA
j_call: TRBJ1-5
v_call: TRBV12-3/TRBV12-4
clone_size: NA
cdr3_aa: CASRTESNQPQHF
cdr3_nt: TGTGCCAGCAGGACAGAGTCCAATCAGCCCCAGCATTTT

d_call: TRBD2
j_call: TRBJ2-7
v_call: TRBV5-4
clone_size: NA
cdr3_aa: CASSLAGTTYEQYF
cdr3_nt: TGTGCCAGCAGCTTGGCCGGGACTACCTACGAGCAGTACTTC

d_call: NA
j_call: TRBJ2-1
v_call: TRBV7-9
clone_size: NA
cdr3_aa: CASSLSPVRTNPYEQFF
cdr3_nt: TGTGCCAGCAGTTTGTCACCCGTCCGGACTAACCCTTATGAGCAGTTCTTC

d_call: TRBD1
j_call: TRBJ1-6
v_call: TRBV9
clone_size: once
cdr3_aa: CASSVQGAHSPLHF
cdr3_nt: TGTGCCAGCAGCGTACAGGGGGCTCATTCACCCCTCCACTTT